The clone carrying this T cell receptor beta chain was observed a few times. Its matching antigen is unknown. The study pooled second doses at about 4 or about 12 weeks. This sample was included in a study of T cell responses to AZD1222 COVID-19 vaccine. Study findings and constraints: The number of AZD1222 recipients seropositive at baseline was only 6 or 7. Spike-specific TCR breadth and depth both grew after two AZD1222 doses. Repertoire sampling occurred only after the peak T cell response.

Germline assignment: CDR1 LNHNV and CDR2 YYDKDF (reference sequence). With 5 bases clipped from V and 6 bases from J, the junction kept 7 bases outside the gene matches. There are 15 residues in the CDR3. The method was immunoSEQ multiplex PCR; TCRdb's version includes in-frame clones alone and lacks a portion of them. The sample carries tens of thousands of clones, 80% recorded once. This material consisted of peripheral blood, taken 28 days after the second AZD1222 dose. The rearrangement joins TRBV15 to TRBJ2-2, with TRBD1 matching 9 bases. The TCR sequence derives from an adult who received the AZD1222 COVID-19 vaccine. This chain's CDR3 is CATSGDRVQAGELFF. CDR3 DNA: TGTGCCACCAGCGGGGACAGGGTTCAAGCCGGGGAGCTGTTTTTT. The whole variable domain, remainder taken from reference TRBV15 and TRBJ2-2, is DAMVIQNPRYQVTQFGKPVTLSCSQTLNHNVMYWYQQKSSQAPKLLFHYYDKDFNNEADTPDNFQSRRPNTSFCFLDIRSPGLGDTAMYLCATSGDRVQAGELFFGEGSRLTVL.